What follows describes a single TCR beta chain. This clone's antigen is unknown. Base qualities are missing; no much larger clone stands one base away. This sample is drawn from a study of shared clonotypes between healthy human individuals (dated by TCRdb to about 2020). In the study overall: The cohort comprised a couple of women and three men aged 18 to 49 years. To estimate repertoire size and how much clonotypes are shared between individuals, the study performed deep sequencing of blood TCR repertoires from about five healthy adults. Per donor, three plates each were used for CD4 naive and CD4 memory, two for CD8 naive, and one for CD8 memory. Libraries were prepared and TCR repertoires were sequenced by different laboratories using diverse techniques, in order to increase sequencing depth and limit assay-specific biases. Per donor, leukapheresis produced somewhere between about 0.9 and 9.5 billion PBMCs.

Donors were healthy HIV-negative adults with no recently reported acute infections or vaccinations. All donors were Caucasian adults living in Nashville, Tennessee, USA. CD4+ T cells were enriched by magnetic negative selection; naive cells were then positively selected on CD45RA, and the negative fraction formed the memory subset. After blood collection by leukapheresis, PBMCs were isolated using Ficoll-Histopaque density gradient centrifugation and then cryopreserved in the vapor phase of liquid nitrogen. Analytical flow cytometry was used to check the purity and quantity of every magnetically sorted T cell population. Each sorted fraction had its genomic DNA isolated and then quantified by UV absorbance on a Nanodrop 2000c. The research as a whole found: Incomplete sequencing was indicated by rarefaction of sorted-subset datasets, despite the large sequencing depth. Naive subsets generally had larger estimated clonotype richness than memory subsets did. Sharing across a few donors was observed for roughly 5.4% of naive CD4, 3% to 3.5% of naive CD8, 2.3% of memory CD4, and about 0.4% of memory CD8 clonotypes. Pairwise subsampling indicated that sequencing depth was expected to affect the degree of clonotype sharing among donors. Compared with non-shared clonotypes, the clonotypes found in all four sorted-subset donors had higher generation probabilities. Sampling was limited to blood, and TCR repertoires in tissue likely differ from TCR repertoires in blood. Because the study included only a small number of donors, the genetic and exposure-history diversity represented was limited.

The germline V gene encodes CDR1 SGHNT and CDR2 YYREEE (reference sequence). Trimming at the junction amounts to 4 bases on V and 5 bases on J, and the germline ends lie 9 bases apart. Spanning cysteine to phenylalanine, the CDR3 consists of 12 amino acids. Only the CDR3 region is kept as DNA, spanning 36 bases read in frame from base 1. Using the deep immunoSEQ assay, multiplex PCR amplified TCR CDR3 regions from genomic DNA. Extracted genomic DNA from each cell subset was spread evenly across all wells of several immunoSEQ 96-well plates, with each plate serving as a replicate. For sorted subsets, each replicate PCR was loaded with approximately 0.2 ug genomic DNA, equivalent to 25,000 to 35,000 T cell genomes. Purified libraries were quantified with a Qubit 3.0 fluorometer, sized on a Bioanalyzer 2100, and re-quantified with the KAPA Library Quantification kit. Each immunoSEQ 96-well plate was sequenced on its own single-read 150-cycle Illumina NextSeq 550 flow cell. On the study's bioinformatics: Because only junctional sequences without quality scores were contained in the immunoSEQ output, filtering matching that applied to full-length reads could not be performed. Sequences were annotated with PyIR, a Python wrapper for IgBLAST v1.9, using IMGT germline references to assign V/J genes and CDR3. Reads were removed for weak V/J assignments (E-value above 1e-6), missing CDR3, stop codons, out-of-frame junctions, or ambiguous translated residues. A V3J clonotype was defined by an identical inferred V gene, J gene, and CDR3 amino acid sequence. The percentage overlap between two repertoires was calculated by dividing the number of shared unique clonotypes by the size of the smaller repertoire. Richness of each repertoire was evaluated using RTK rarefaction, the Chao1 estimator, and Recon v2.1 estimates of unobserved clonotypes. Generation probabilities for all TCRbeta clonotypes obtained by the gDNA method from several donors were computed using OLGA. This is the immuneACCESS table as TCRdb keeps it, with only in-frame sequences that have V and J called. A part of the clones is gone; compared with another copy, unresolved V genes explain less than half, and the rest is unexplained. That table is the source of V, J and clone size, and D and trimming were worked out from the DNA. This sample holds some 1 million clones; about 77% were observed only once. The ten biggest clones cover approximately 1.5% of the sample.

The clonotype originates from a young man in good health. The chain joins TRBV5-4 to TRBJ2-5; the D segment might be TRBD1 or TRBD2, since each matches 5 bases. The source material was memory CD4+ T cells sorted from blood. Taken with the paper, the label for cell subset or site translates to: CD45RA-negative fraction. At the DNA level, the sequence is TGTGCCAGCAGCCGGGGCGTCGAGACCCAGTACTTC. Translated, this is CASSRGVETQYF.